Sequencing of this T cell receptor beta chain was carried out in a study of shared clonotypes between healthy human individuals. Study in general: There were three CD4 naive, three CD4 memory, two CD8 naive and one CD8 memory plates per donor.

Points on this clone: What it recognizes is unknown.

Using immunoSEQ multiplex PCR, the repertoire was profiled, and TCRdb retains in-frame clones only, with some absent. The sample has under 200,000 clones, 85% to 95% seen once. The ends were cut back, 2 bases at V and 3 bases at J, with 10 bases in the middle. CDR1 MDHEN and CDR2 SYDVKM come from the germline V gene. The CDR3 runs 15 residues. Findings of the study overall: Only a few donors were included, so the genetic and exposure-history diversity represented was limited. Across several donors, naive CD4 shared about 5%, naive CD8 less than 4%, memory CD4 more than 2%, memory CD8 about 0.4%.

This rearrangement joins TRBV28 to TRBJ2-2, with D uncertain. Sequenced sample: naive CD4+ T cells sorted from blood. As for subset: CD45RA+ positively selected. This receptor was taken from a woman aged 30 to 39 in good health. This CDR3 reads CASSLGLPDTGELFF. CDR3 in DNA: TGTGCCAGCAGTTTAGGCCTTCCCGACACCGGGGAGCTGTTTTTT.